Below are 27 T cell receptor beta chains sequenced from a single sample in a study of cytomegalovirus exposure and HLA in healthy donors. Vbeta (60) and Jbeta (13) primers were used in the PCR. The repertoire was sequenced with immunoSEQ multiplex PCR; TCRdb's copy has only in-frame clones and lacks some. The table lists more than 20,000 clones, more than 75% of them singletons. Sample: PBMCs. The receptor source for this set is a male donor in good health and CMV-seronegative.

The V and J genes are TRBV28 and TRBJ2-5, with 7 bases that match TRBD2. TRBJ2-7 explains the end of the DNA better; the J call may be wrong. The CDR3 is made up of 16 amino acids. The germline gives CDR1 MDHEN, CDR2 SYDVKM. CDR3 DNA sequence: TGTGCCAGCAGTGCCAACCTAGCGGTAGGGAACTACGAGCAGTACTTC. Translated, it gives CASSANLAVGNYEQYF.

The chain carries TRBV13 and TRBJ2-7; 7 nucleotides match TRBD2. In germline, CDR1 is PRHDT, CDR2 FYEKMQ (reference sequence). Trimming took 5 bases from V and 3 from J; bases not matched to a gene: 4. This CDR3 region has 13 residues. CDR3 amino acids: CASSPWGGYEQYF. The CDR3 coding sequence is TGTGCCAGCAGCCCCTGGGGGGGCTACGAGCAGTACTTC.

The chain links TRBV19 to TRBJ1-6; 9 bases line up with TRBD1. From germline, CDR1 is LNHDA and CDR2 SQIVND (reference sequence). With V trimmed by 3 bases and J by 8 bases, 5 bases remained unmatched. There are 15 residues in the CDR3. The CDR3 DNA reads TGTGCCAGTAGTATGGGACAGGGCTTCTATTCACCCCTCCACTTT. Amino acids: CASSMGQGFYSPLHF.

This chain connects TRBV5-1 to TRBJ2-7; the D gene is possibly TRBD2 (6 bases). Germline V gene data show CDR1 as SGHRS and CDR2 as YFSETQ. The CDR3 is 15 amino acids. Trimming took 4 bases from V and 0 from J, leaving 14 bases between them. The chain's CDR3 is CASSPDYPLSYEQYF. Written as DNA, the CDR3 is TGCGCCAGCAGCCCGGACTACCCACTCTCCTACGAGCAGTACTTC.

This chain links TRBV28 with TRBJ1-6; 7 positions match TRBD1. V was clipped by 4 bases and J by 0 bases; unmatched bases: 9. The germline gives CDR1 MDHEN, CDR2 SYDVKM. The CDR3 length is 18 residues. CDR3 sequence: CASSSGTEFFSYNSPLHF. Here the CDR3 DNA reads TGTGCCAGCAGTTCGGGGACAGAGTTCTTCTCCTATAATTCACCCCTCCACTTT.

This chain links TRBV30 with TRBJ2-5; 9 bases match TRBD2. Near its end, the DNA agrees better with TRBJ2-7, so the J call may be wrong. The germline V gene has CDR1 GTSNPN and CDR2 SVGIG (reference sequence). CDR3 length: 15 amino acids. The CDR3 bases are TGTGCCTGGAGTTTTTCTAGCGGGGTATCCTACGAGCAGTACTTC. This translates into CAWSFSSGVSYEQYF.

The rearrangement uses TRBV30 and TRBJ2-7, with 13 bases aligning to TRBD2. The length of the CDR3 is 14 residues. Trimming cost V 7 bases and J 7 bases; bases outside gene matches: 10. Per the germline V gene, CDR1 is GTSNPN and CDR2 is SVGIG (reference sequence). CDR3 coding DNA: TGTGCCTCGAAAGGACTAGCGGGAGTTCAGGAGCAGTACTTC. This codes for CASKGLAGVQEQYF.

This clone has only one observation. One end of the junction fails to match germline, which may point to a read error. This chain uses TRBV7-7 with TRBJ2-3; 7 bases agree with TRBD2. The CDR3 has 15 residues. Per germline, CDR1 SSHAT and CDR2 FNYEAQ (reference sequence). In DNA form, the CDR3 reads TGTGCTAGCAGCCCAAGACCAGCGGGAAGTGATACGCAGTATTTT. Its translation is CASSPRPAGSDTQYF. Supplemented by reference TRBV7-7 and TRBJ2-3, the full variable domain reads GAGVSQSPRYKVTKRGQDVTLRCDPISSHATLYWYQQALGQGPEFLTYFNYEAQPDKSGLPSDRFSAERPEGSISTLTIQRTEQRDSAMYRCASSPRPAGSDTQYFGPGTRLTVL.

The chain combines TRBV5-1 with TRBJ2-3, with 9 bases aligning to TRBD1. The germline V gene encodes CDR1 SGHRS and CDR2 YFSETQ. After removal of 0 bases from V and 1 base from J, the junction contained 0 bases not matched to a gene. The CDR3 has 15 residues. The CDR3 loop reads CASSLGTGGTDTQYF. The CDR3 nucleotides read TGCGCCAGCAGCTTGGGGACAGGGGGCACAGATACGCAGTATTTT.

V is TRBV7-9 and J is TRBJ2-3; 12 bases are a match to TRBD2. The CDR3 spans 16 residues. Germline V gene data show CDR1 as SEHNR and CDR2 as FQNEAQ (reference sequence). V shed 7 bases, J shed 5 bases, and the junction held 10 bases outside the gene matches. The CDR3 nucleotides read TGTGCCAGCATCAAATCACTAGCGGGAGGTGAAGATACGCAGTATTTT. This codes for CASIKSLAGGEDTQYF.

The V gene is TRBV15, the J gene TRBJ2-1, with D possibly TRBD1 on 6 matching bases. Germline values: CDR1 LNHNV, CDR2 YYDKDF (reference sequence). The CDR3 sequence is 15 residues long. V was shortened by 3 bases and J by 2 bases, with 11 bases between the two germline ends. DNA for the CDR3: TGTGCCACCAGCAGTTGGGGGCTAACCTACAATGAGCAGTTCTTC. Translated: CATSSWGLTYNEQFF.

The V gene is TRBV28, the J gene TRBJ2-3, with 7 bases that match TRBD1. The CDR3 contains 16 residues. CDR1 is MDHEN, CDR2 SYDVKM, per germline. Losses at the gene ends were 2 bases for V and 3 bases for J; bases not matched to a gene: 8. The CDR3 loop is CASSLIDREWTDTQYF. CDR3 nucleotide sequence: TGTGCCAGCAGTTTAATAGACAGGGAATGGACAGATACGCAGTATTTT.

This sequence joins TRBV5-1 and TRBJ2-1; 8 positions agree with TRBD2. In germline, CDR1 is SGHRS, CDR2 YFSETQ. The CDR3 is 15 residues long. The J segment lost 5 bases and the V segment lost 4 bases, leaving 8 bases of the junction unmatched. CDR3 coding DNA: TGCGCCAGCAGCCCCCCAAGCGGGGGTAACAATGAGCAGTTCTTC. Amino acids: CASSPPSGGNNEQFF.

The rearrangement links TRBV2 to TRBJ1-5; the match to TRBD1 covers 7 bases. The CDR3 contains 15 residues. The V segment lost 1 base and the J segment 6 bases; nucleotides outside the gene matches: 6. Germline CDR1 SNHLY, CDR2 FYNNEI. The CDR3 protein is CASSEETGQVQPQHF. The DNA for the CDR3 is TGTGCCAGCAGTGAAGAGACAGGGCAAGTTCAGCCCCAGCATTTT. Full variable domain (remainder filled in from reference TRBV2 and TRBJ1-5): EPEVTQTPSHQVTQMGQEVILRCVPISNHLYFYWYRQILGQKVEFLVSFYNNEISEKSEIFDDQFSVERPDGSNFTLKIRSTKLEDSAMYFCASSEETGQVQPQHFGDGTRLSIL.

V and J are TRBV14 and TRBJ2-7; TRBD1 is a possible D gene (6 bases). Trimming took off 2 bases at V and 7 bases at J, with 18 bases between the two ends. CDR1 and CDR2 (germline): SGHDN, FVKESK. The CDR3 is 15 residues long. CDR3 loop: CASSQLARGSGEQYF. As DNA, the CDR3 is TGTGCCAGCAGCCAACTGGCCAGGGGCTCAGGTGAGCAGTACTTC.

J is TRBJ2-2 and V is TRBV5-6, with D perhaps TRBD2 (5 bases). CDR1 is SGHDT, CDR2 YYEEEE, per germline. Trimming shortened V by 4 bases and J by 3 bases, and 13 bases separated the two germline ends. CDR3 size: 15 residues. Written as DNA, the CDR3 is TGTGCCAGCAGCCCCTCGTACGGGGACACCGGGGAGCTGTTTTTT. Encoded protein: CASSPSYGDTGELFF. Full variable domain (rest looked up from reference TRBV5-6 and TRBJ2-2): DAGVTQSPTHLIKTRGQQVTLRCSPKSGHDTVSWYQQALGQGPQFIFQYYEEEERQRGNFPDRFSGHQFPNYSSELNVNALLLGDSALYLCASSPSYGDTGELFFGEGSRLTVL.

V usage is TRBV7-2 and J usage is TRBJ2-3; D ambiguous. The CDR3 sequence is 13 residues long. V was shortened by 5 bases and J by 5 bases, with 11 bases between the two germline ends. Germline CDR1 reads SGHTA; CDR2 reads FQGNSA. In nucleotides, the CDR3 is TGTGCCAGCAGCCTCGGGTCCCTAGATACGCAGTATTTT. It is translated as CASSLGSLDTQYF.

This sequence joins TRBV27 and TRBJ2-1; 10 bases are a match to TRBD2. The CDR3 contains 21 residues. CDR1 and CDR2 (germline): MNHEY, SMNVEV (reference sequence). Trimming removed 0 bases from V and 0 bases from J; junction bases left unmatched: 14. Here the CDR3 DNA reads TGTGCCAGCAGTTTATCCTTCCCCCGGTATAGCGGGGGGAGCTCCTACAATGAGCAGTTCTTC. Encoded protein: CASSLSFPRYSGGSSYNEQFF.

The rearrangement links TRBV2 to TRBJ1-2; D is unresolved. This CDR3 region has 13 residues. The V end lost 4 bases, the J end lost 10 bases, and 16 bases lay between the germline ends. CDR1 SNHLY and CDR2 FYNNEI come from the germline V gene. The CDR3 loop is CASSGDYPAAYTF. Written as DNA, the CDR3 is TGTGCCAGCAGTGGCGATTACCCCGCGGCCTACACCTTC.

This sequence joins TRBV15 and TRBJ1-5; D ambiguous. The CDR3 has 14 residues. V lost 0 bases and J lost 9, with 12 bases in between. From germline, CDR1 is LNHNV and CDR2 YYDKDF (reference sequence). As DNA, the CDR3 is TGTGCCACCAGCAGAGATCGGGGTTTAAGGCCCCAGCATTTT. Its translation is CATSRDRGLRPQHF.

The chain joins TRBV7-9 to TRBJ2-5; D is perhaps TRBD2 (5 bases). The CDR3 extends over 11 amino acids. Per the germline V gene, CDR1 is SEHNR and CDR2 is FQNEAQ (reference sequence). The germline V and J ends were trimmed by 4 bases and 5 bases, with 5 bases remaining between them. CDR3 nucleotide sequence: TGTGCCAGCAGCTCGGGGGAGACCCAGTACTTC. Its protein product is CASSSGETQYF.

V is TRBV7-8 and J is TRBJ2-4; 8 nucleotides align to TRBD1. This CDR3 is built from 16 residues. After removal of 0 bases from V and 5 bases from J, the junction contained 6 bases not matched to a gene. The germline V gene encodes CDR1 SGHVS and CDR2 FQNEAQ. Here the CDR3 reads CASSLAARGQENIQYF. The CDR3, as DNA: TGTGCCAGCAGCTTAGCTGCCAGGGGGCAAGAAAACATTCAGTACTTC.

The chain recombines TRBV18 with TRBJ2-1; TRBD1 matches 10 bases. Germline CDR1 and CDR2: KGHSH and LQKENI. The CDR3 covers 14 residues. Trimming took 4 bases from V and 5 from J; bases not matched to a gene: 2. The CDR3 spells CASSLGTGDNEQFF. DNA for the CDR3: TGTGCCAGCTCACTCGGGACAGGGGACAATGAGCAGTTCTTC. Drawing the rest from reference TRBV18 and TRBJ2-1, the complete variable domain is NAGVMQNPRHLVRRRGQEARLRCSPMKGHSHVYWYRQLPEEGLKFMVYLQKENIIDESGMPKERFSAEFPKEGPSILRIQQVVRGDSAAYFCASSLGTGDNEQFFGPGTRLTVL.

The chain links TRBV28 to TRBJ2-7, with 8 bases identical to TRBD1. The CDR3 contains 15 residues. Germline V gives CDR1 MDHEN, CDR2 SYDVKM. V lost 6 bases and J lost 1; bases outside the gene matches: 8. CDR3 in DNA: TGTGCCAGCAGGGAAGGGACAGGCGATTCCTACGAGCAGTACTTC. This translates into CASREGTGDSYEQYF.

The chain combines TRBV27 with TRBJ2-1; 16 bases are a match to TRBD2. CDR1 is MNHEY and CDR2 is SMNVEV in the germline V gene (reference sequence). The CDR3 totals 16 residues. Unmatched junction bases numbered 8, after V lost 5 bases and J lost 10 bases. CDR3 nucleotides: TGTGCCAGCAGTCCGGGACTAGCGGGGGGGCCAAGGGAGCAGTTCTTC. Protein product: CASSPGLAGGPREQFF.

The J gene is TRBJ2-1, the V gene TRBV5-4, with a possible D match to TRBD1 (6 bases). Germline V CDR1 and CDR2: SGHNT, YYREEE (reference sequence). Deletions cut 0 bases from V and 8 bases from J, with 15 bases between. CDR3 length equals 15 residues. The CDR3, as DNA: TGTGCCAGCAGCTTGGGCCCAACCCAGGGGCATGAGCAGTTCTTC. It translates to CASSLGPTQGHEQFF.

The chain joins TRBV9 to TRBJ2-1, with 11 bases lining up with TRBD2. The CDR3 covers 15 residues. Germline V gene data show CDR1 as SGDLS and CDR2 as YYNGEE. The trim removed 0 bases at V and 10 bases at J, leaving 6 bases unmatched. The CDR3 sequence is CASSVASGGPQEQFF. The CDR3 nucleotides read TGTGCCAGCAGCGTAGCTAGCGGGGGGCCCCAAGAGCAGTTCTTC.